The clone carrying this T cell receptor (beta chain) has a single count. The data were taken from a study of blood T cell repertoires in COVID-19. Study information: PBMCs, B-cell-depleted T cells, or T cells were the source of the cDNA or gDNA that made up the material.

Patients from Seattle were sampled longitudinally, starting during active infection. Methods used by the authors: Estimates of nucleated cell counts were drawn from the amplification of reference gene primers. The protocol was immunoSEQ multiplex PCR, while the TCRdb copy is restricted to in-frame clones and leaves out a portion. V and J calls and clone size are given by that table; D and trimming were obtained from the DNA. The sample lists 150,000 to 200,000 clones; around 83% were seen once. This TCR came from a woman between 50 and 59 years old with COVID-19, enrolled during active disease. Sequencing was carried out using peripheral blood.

DNA for the CDR3: TGTGCCAGCAGCTTGGTTGGCAGGGGGTCCTACGAGCAGTACTTC. Amino acids: CASSLVGRGSYEQYF. V is TRBV5-4 and J is TRBJ2-7; TRBD1 matches 7 bases. The CDR3 contains 15 residues. J was trimmed by 1 base and V by 0 bases; bases with no gene match: 4. The germline V gene encodes CDR1 SGHNT and CDR2 YYREEE (reference sequence).